Sequencing of this TCR beta chain was carried out in a study of T cell responses to AZD1222 COVID-19 vaccine (dated by TCRdb to the early 2020s). A note on the overall study: TCR sequencing covered 233 trial participants: approximately 200 given two doses of AZD1222 and 26 given two doses of MenACWY control vaccine. Trial participants were enrolled by age into subgroups of 18-55, 56-69 and 70-plus years, and around 150, 28 and 57 TCR-sequenced participants, respectively, were included in these subgroups. What the authors observed across the whole study: Epitopes outside the regions mutated in the B.1.351 and B.1.1.7 variants were reportedly recognized by nearly half of the unique spike-specific TCRs. The vaccine-associated CD4 TCRs covered the entire spike protein, and the dominant responses fell in regions 160-218 and 743-854. A significant rise in spike-specific TCR breadth and depth was observed after two AZD1222 doses relative to day 0 and relative to MenACWY recipients. The 56-69-year group was small, and its depth increase did not reach significance, likely because of low power. Most participants were white British and females outnumbered males, and the authors suggested that clonal diversity may have been underestimated. Conclusions about previously exposed vaccinees are limited, since just 5 or 6 AZD1222 recipients were seropositive for SARS-CoV-2 at baseline. No day 14 peak-response samples were available, so repertoires were characterized only after the peak T cell response.

The time point label, read with the paper, signifies: about 28 days (+/-7) after the second vaccine dose. Because spike-specific TCR depth and breadth did not differ between the two schedules, AZD1222 recipients who got a second dose at roughly 4 weeks were pooled with those who got a second dose at roughly 12 weeks. Vaccinee samples came from UK trials COV001 and COV002, including a single-blind randomized controlled phase 2/3 trial of AZD1222 (ChAdOx1 nCoV-19) in healthy adults. For TCRbeta chain sequencing, PBMC samples were collected from trial participants at day 0 and at day 28 after the second dose. Regarding this clone: No cognate antigen has been identified for it. The input lacks base qualities; no much larger clone sits a single base away.

Sequences LNHDA (CDR1) and SQIVND (CDR2) are obtained from the germline V gene (reference sequence). Between the V and J ends, shortened by 3 bases and 0 bases respectively, the junction contains 12 bases. Including the terminal cysteine and phenylalanine, the CDR3 comprises 17 residues. The entry retains the CDR3 DNA only, 51 bases that are in frame from base 1. The CDR3 regions of human TCRbeta chains were analyzed by immunosequencing. The paper's processing steps were these. TCRs in the repertoires were matched against a reference library of SARS-CoV-2-specific TCRs that had been generated with the MIRA antigen-specificity platform. Breadth was defined as the fraction of unique TCRs that were SARS-CoV-2-associated. Depth was defined as the fraction of total T cells that were SARS-CoV-2-associated. Using the MIRA data, every spike-specific TCR was mapped to the spike region that the TCR reacted to and assigned to either a CD4 or a CD8 class. Log10-transformed breadth and depth values were compared by one-way ANOVA with Sidak's multiple comparisons tests. Held by TCRdb, this immuneACCESS table contains in-frame sequences only and omits some clones. Under half of the omission traces to an unresolved V gene where checked; the cause of the rest is unknown. V and J calls and clone size come straight from that table; D and trimming were deduced from the DNA. This sample gives some 130,000 clones in total; 75% to 90% of them show up just once. Of the sample, roughly 2.7% is held by the ten largest clones.

Specimen: peripheral blood, collected 28 days after the second AZD1222 dose. The sequence was collected from an adult who received the AZD1222 COVID-19 vaccine. Recombination linked TRBV19 to TRBJ2-6, with the D gene not clear enough to name. The CDR3 protein: CASSIGNPGSGANVLTF. The DNA sequence is TGTGCCAGTAGTATCGGCAACCCGGGCTCTGGGGCCAACGTCCTGACTTTC.